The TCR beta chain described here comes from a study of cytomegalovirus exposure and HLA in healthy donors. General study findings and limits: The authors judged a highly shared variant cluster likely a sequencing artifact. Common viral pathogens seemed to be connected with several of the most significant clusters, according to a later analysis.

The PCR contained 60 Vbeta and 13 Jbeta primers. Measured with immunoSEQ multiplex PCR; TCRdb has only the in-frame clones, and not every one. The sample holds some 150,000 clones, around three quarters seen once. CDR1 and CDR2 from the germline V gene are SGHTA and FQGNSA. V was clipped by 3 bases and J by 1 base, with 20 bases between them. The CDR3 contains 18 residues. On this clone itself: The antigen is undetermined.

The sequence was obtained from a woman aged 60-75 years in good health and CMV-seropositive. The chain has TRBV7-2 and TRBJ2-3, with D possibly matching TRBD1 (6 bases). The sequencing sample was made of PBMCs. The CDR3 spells CASSFDPPGQTGTDTQYF. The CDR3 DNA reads TGTGCCAGCAGCTTTGACCCACCGGGACAAACCGGCACAGATACGCAGTATTTT.